A selection of T cell receptor beta chains follows, all from one sample in a study of CD8 T cells in Susac syndrome. A single record per CDR3 protein comes from TCRdb applying MiXCR to the immunoSEQ multiplex PCR reads. The sample contains tens of thousands of distinct CDR3 sequences, just under 95% of which appear only once. The sequenced sample consisted of CD8+ T cells from PBMCs. The receptor set was obtained from a human donor in good health. Both conserved end residues are part of each CDR3. D genes are given only for firm matches. Where a row states a size, it is once, few, many or the class of an expanded clone; other rows omit it.

clone size,CDR3 length,D gene,V gene,J gene,CDR3 DNA,CDR3 protein
.,13,.,TRBV12-3/TRBV12-4,TRBJ1-1,TGTGCCAGCAGTTTTGGCAGGGTCACTGAAGCTTTCTTT,CASSFGRVTEAFF
once,14,.,TRBV5-5,TRBJ2-7,TGTGCCAGCAGCTTGGTGGAGGGAAGGTACGAGCAGTACTTC,CASSLVEGRYEQYF
.,17,.,TRBV4-3,TRBJ2-1,TGCGCCAGCAGCCAGATTACCGGGACTCACCCCTACAATGAGCAGTTCTTC,CASSQITGTHPYNEQFF
.,16,TRBD2,TRBV6-5,TRBJ2-5,TGTGCCAGCAGTTACTTCGGGACTAGCGGGGCGGAGACCCAGTACTTC,CASSYFGTSGAETQYF
.,14,TRBD2,TRBV12-3/TRBV12-4,TRBJ2-7,TGTGCCAGCAGTTTCGCGGGGGAAAGCTACGAGCAGTACTTC,CASSFAGESYEQYF
.,15,.,TRBV5-4,TRBJ1-1,TGTGCCAGCAGCTTGGACAGTCATCGCCCCACTGAAGCTTTCTTT,CASSLDSHRPTEAFF
.,16,TRBD2,TRBV5-4,TRBJ2-5,TGTGCCAGCAGCTCCCGGGGTAGCGGGGGGAGGGAGACCCAGTACTTC,CASSSRGSGGRETQYF
.,18,TRBD1,TRBV15,TRBJ1-2,TGTGCCACCAGCGGAGGGGAACTTGGACAGGTTATACTGTATGGCTACACCTTC,CATSGGELGQVILYGYTF
.,15,.,TRBV12-3/TRBV12-4,TRBJ1-4,TGTGCCAGCAGTTTATCGGGACGGCCTAATGAAAAACTGTTTTTT,CASSLSGRPNEKLFF
.,14,.,TRBV7-9,TRBJ1-2,TGTGCCAGCAGCCCCGGGGGGCGAGGTTATGGCTACACCTTC,CASSPGGRGYGYTF
.,18,TRBD1,TRBV12-3/TRBV12-4,TRBJ1-2,TGTGCCAGCAGTTTAGCCCCGCTGGACAGGGAATCTAACTATGGCTACACCTTC,CASSLAPLDRESNYGYTF
few,15,TRBD2,TRBV4-1,TRBJ2-7,TGCGCCAGCAGCCAAGCCTTGACTAGCCCTAAGGAGCAGTACTTC,CASSQALTSPKEQYF
.,13,.,TRBV15,TRBJ1-5,TGTGCCACCAACGCGCAGGGTGACCAGCCCCAGCATTTT,CATNAQGDQPQHF
once,15,.,TRBV6-5,TRBJ1-5,TGTGCCAGCAGACCGCAGGAGTTTAGCAATCAGCCCCAGCATTTT,CASRPQEFSNQPQHF
.,12,.,TRBV7-9,TRBJ1-2,TGTGCCAGCAGCTCCGACAGGAGGGGCTACACCTTC,CASSSDRRGYTF
.,15,.,TRBV5-1,TRBJ1-1,TGCGCCAGCAGCTTATACAGTCCTTCCCCTTCTGAAGCTTTCTTT,CASSLYSPSPSEAFF
.,16,.,TRBV10-3,TRBJ1-1,TGTGCCATCAGTGAAACCCTAGGGATCATGAACACTGAAGCTTTCTTT,CAISETLGIMNTEAFF
.,14,.,TRBV9,TRBJ1-1,TGTGCCAGCAGCCCTAGTGGGGCGAACACTGAAGCTTTCTTT,CASSPSGANTEAFF
.,14,.,TRBV6-2/TRBV6-3,TRBJ2-6,TGTGCCAGCAGTTTTGGATCTGGGGCCAACGTCCTGACTTTC,CASSFGSGANVLTF
.,13,.,TRBV7-9,TRBJ2-7,TGTGCCAGCAGCCCGTTGGGGGAGTACGAGCAGTACTTC,CASSPLGEYEQYF
once,13,.,TRBV4-3,TRBJ2-7,TGCGCCAGCAGCCCAGCGAGGTGGGACGAGCAGTACTTC,CASSPARWDEQYF
.,13,.,TRBV5-5,TRBJ2-7,TGTGCCAGCAGTGTCGGCCTCTCCTACGAGCAGTACTTC,CASSVGLSYEQYF
once,18,.,TRBV2,TRBJ2-5,TGTGCCAGCAGCGCCACCGGGGCCCAGGATTGGGGCCAAGAGACCCAGTACTTC,CASSATGAQDWGQETQYF
.,11,.,TRBV20-1,TRBJ2-1,TGCAGTGCCAGACAAGTCGGCGAGCAGTTCTTC,CSARQVGEQFF
.,16,TRBD2,TRBV7-2,TRBJ2-3,TGTGCCAGCAGCTTATATCTAGCGGCCGCGACAGATACGCAGTATTTT,CASSLYLAAATDTQYF
.,14,.,TRBV5-6,TRBJ1-2,TGTGCCAGCAGCTTGGAGTCCGACCTCTATGGCTACACCTTC,CASSLESDLYGYTF
once,13,.,TRBV7-6,TRBJ1-1,TGTGCCAGCAGCTTCGGAAAAACAGGGGAAGCTTTCTTT,CASSFGKTGEAFF
.,16,.,TRBV4-1,TRBJ1-2,TGCGCCAGCAGCCAAGGCATACTTGGGGTTAACTATGGCTACACCTTC,CASSQGILGVNYGYTF
once,14,TRBD2,TRBV27,TRBJ2-7,TGTGCCAGCAGTTTCTACGGGGGGGCCTACGAGCAGTACTTC,CASSFYGGAYEQYF
.,15,.,TRBV4-3,TRBJ2-7,TGCGCCAGCAGCCAAGTGCGGGCGCCTAGCTACGAGCAGTACTTC,CASSQVRAPSYEQYF
.,13,.,TRBV7-9,TRBJ2-5,TGTGCCAGCAGCCCGACAGTCCAAGAGACCCAGTACTTC,CASSPTVQETQYF
.,17,TRBD2,TRBV4-1,TRBJ2-3,TGCGCCAGCAGCCCGTCTGGACTAGCTTGGGGCGCAGATACGCAGTATTTT,CASSPSGLAWGADTQYF
.,15,TRBD2,TRBV25-1,TRBJ2-2,TGTGCCAGCAGTGAACTAGCGGGGGACACCGGGGAGCTGTTTTTT,CASSELAGDTGELFF
.,17,.,TRBV29-1,TRBJ2-3,TGCAGCGTTGAAGACCCGGTGGGCAGATCTTACACAGATACGCAGTATTTT,CSVEDPVGRSYTDTQYF
.,16,TRBD1,TRBV28,TRBJ1-1,TGTGCCAGCAGTCCCGGGACAGGCTACATGAACACTGAAGCTTTCTTT,CASSPGTGYMNTEAFF
.,14,.,TRBV7-9,TRBJ1-1,TGTGCCAGCAGCTCACCGACTGAGAACACTGAAGCTTTCTTT,CASSSPTENTEAFF
once,13,.,TRBV19,TRBJ1-1,TGTGCCAGTAGTATCTGGGGGAACACTGAAGCTTTCTTT,CASSIWGNTEAFF
.,20,TRBD2,TRBV20-1,TRBJ2-1,TGCAGTGCTAGATTCGGGGGGACCATGGTGTCGGCGGCCTCCTACAATGAGCAGTTCTTC,CSARFGGTMVSAASYNEQFF
.,16,TRBD1,TRBV20-1,TRBJ1-5,TGCAGTACTAGGCCCCCAAGCGGACAGGCGAATCAGCCCCAGCATTTT,CSTRPPSGQANQPQHF